This is a list of T cell receptor beta chains from one sample in a study of blood T cell repertoires in COVID-19. Profiling relied on immunoSEQ multiplex PCR, and the TCRdb table lists in-frame clones only, not all of them. The sample lists roughly 260,000 clones; about 89% were seen once. The sequenced sample was PBMCs or T cells enriched from blood (not recorded which). Receptors originate from a woman aged 18 to 35 who had recovered from COVID-19. The CDR3 runs from the conserved cysteine through the conserved F or W. Each record gives: D gene, clone size, V gene, J gene, CDR3 DNA, CDR3 protein. A D gene is named only where the DNA matches it firmly. Expanded clones get a size class; other rows say once, few or many, or leave the size out.

d_gene: -
abundance: -
v_gene: TRBV5-4
j_gene: TRBJ2-5
CDR3nt: TGTGCCAGCAGGGGGGGAGGTCGAGAGACCCAGTACTTC
CDR3aa: CASRGGGRETQYF

d_gene: -
abundance: few
v_gene: TRBV7-9
j_gene: TRBJ2-7
CDR3nt: TGTGCCAGCAGCTCCAGGGGAGTCGGCTACGAGCAGTACTTC
CDR3aa: CASSSRGVGYEQYF

d_gene: -
abundance: once
v_gene: TRBV27
j_gene: TRBJ2-3
CDR3nt: TGTGCCAGCAGTTTACGAGGGCCCTGGGGCACAGATACGCAGTATTTT
CDR3aa: CASSLRGPWGTDTQYF

d_gene: TRBD1
abundance: -
v_gene: TRBV19
j_gene: TRBJ1-2
CDR3nt: TGTGCCAGTAGTAGACAGGGAGATAACTATGGCTACACCTTC
CDR3aa: CASSRQGDNYGYTF

d_gene: TRBD1
abundance: -
v_gene: TRBV2
j_gene: TRBJ1-6
CDR3nt: TGTGCCAGCAGTAGACAGGGGGTTAATTCACCCCTCCACTTT
CDR3aa: CASSRQGVNSPLHF

d_gene: TRBD1
abundance: -
v_gene: TRBV3-1/TRBV3-2
j_gene: TRBJ1-1
CDR3nt: TGTGCCAGCAGCCAAGAGGACAGGGACGGTGAAGCTTTCTTT
CDR3aa: CASSQEDRDGEAFF

d_gene: TRBD1
abundance: -
v_gene: TRBV3-1/TRBV3-2
j_gene: TRBJ1-6
CDR3nt: TGTGCCAGCAGCCAATGGGGACAGGGGGGAGGATCACCCCTCCACTTT
CDR3aa: CASSQWGQGGGSPLHF

d_gene: TRBD2
abundance: once
v_gene: TRBV13
j_gene: TRBJ2-2
CDR3nt: TGTGCCAGCAGCTCCCTCCTCCGGGGGGCCGGGGAGCTGTTTTTT
CDR3aa: CASSSLLRGAGELFF

d_gene: -
abundance: -
v_gene: TRBV5-1
j_gene: TRBJ1-2
CDR3nt: TGCGCCAGCAGCCCAGACACAGGGATCAACTATGGCTACACCTTC
CDR3aa: CASSPDTGINYGYTF

d_gene: -
abundance: many
v_gene: TRBV28
j_gene: TRBJ2-2
CDR3nt: TGTGCCAGCAGTTTACGCGTGGACAGACCCACCGGGGAGCTGTTTTTT
CDR3aa: CASSLRVDRPTGELFF

d_gene: -
abundance: -
v_gene: TRBV28
j_gene: TRBJ2-7
CDR3nt: TGTGCCAGCAGACCGGAGCTCCTAGGCTACGAGCAGTACTTC
CDR3aa: CASRPELLGYEQYF

d_gene: TRBD1
abundance: once
v_gene: TRBV3-1/TRBV3-2
j_gene: TRBJ2-7
CDR3nt: TGTGCCAGCAGCCCCAGGGACAGCTACGAGCAGTACTTC
CDR3aa: CASSPRDSYEQYF

d_gene: -
abundance: -
v_gene: TRBV2
j_gene: TRBJ2-7
CDR3nt: TGTGCCAGCAGTGAACCCCCGATGAGCTCCTACGAGCAGTACTTC
CDR3aa: CASSEPPMSSYEQYF

d_gene: -
abundance: -
v_gene: TRBV18
j_gene: TRBJ2-5
CDR3nt: TGTGCCAGCTCACCATTTGTGGCAGGAGAGACCCAGTACTTC
CDR3aa: CASSPFVAGETQYF

d_gene: TRBD1
abundance: -
v_gene: TRBV2
j_gene: TRBJ1-5
CDR3nt: TGTGCCACCCGACAGGGAAGCAATCAGCCCCAGCATTTT
CDR3aa: CATRQGSNQPQHF

d_gene: -
abundance: -
v_gene: TRBV7-2
j_gene: TRBJ1-1
CDR3nt: TGTGCCAGCAGACGACAGGCCCTCGACACTGAAGCTTTCTTT
CDR3aa: CASRRQALDTEAFF

d_gene: TRBD2
abundance: -
v_gene: TRBV4-2
j_gene: TRBJ2-3
CDR3nt: TGTGCCAGCAGCCTGACGTGGACTAGCGGGAGCAGGACGCAGTATTTT
CDR3aa: CASSLTWTSGSRTQYF

d_gene: -
abundance: -
v_gene: TRBV12-3/TRBV12-4
j_gene: TRBJ2-3
CDR3nt: TGTGCCAGCAGTTTCGGCGGGAATACGCAGTATTTT
CDR3aa: CASSFGGNTQYF

d_gene: TRBD2
abundance: -
v_gene: TRBV11-2
j_gene: TRBJ2-1
CDR3nt: TGTGCCAGCAGCCCAGGACGGACTAGCGGATACAATGAGCAGTTCTTC
CDR3aa: CASSPGRTSGYNEQFF

d_gene: -
abundance: -
v_gene: TRBV19
j_gene: TRBJ1-3
CDR3nt: TGTGCCAGTAGTAAAACAGCCGACTCTGGAAACACCATATATTTT
CDR3aa: CASSKTADSGNTIYF

d_gene: -
abundance: -
v_gene: TRBV10-3
j_gene: TRBJ2-1
CDR3nt: TGTGCCATCAGTGATGGCAGGGGCTACAATGAGCAGTTCTTC
CDR3aa: CAISDGRGYNEQFF

d_gene: TRBD1
abundance: -
v_gene: TRBV9
j_gene: TRBJ2-7
CDR3nt: TGTGCCAGCAGCCCCCACAGGGGCGAGTACGAGCAGTACTTC
CDR3aa: CASSPHRGEYEQYF

d_gene: -
abundance: -
v_gene: TRBV6-5
j_gene: TRBJ1-5
CDR3nt: TGTGCCAGCAGTTACAGGGGCAGCAATCAGCCCCAGCATTTT
CDR3aa: CASSYRGSNQPQHF

d_gene: TRBD1
abundance: -
v_gene: TRBV4-1
j_gene: TRBJ1-4
CDR3nt: TGCGCCAGCAGCCCAGGACAGGGATTGGGTGTTAATGAAAAACTGTTTTTT
CDR3aa: CASSPGQGLGVNEKLFF

d_gene: -
abundance: -
v_gene: TRBV5-1
j_gene: TRBJ1-2
CDR3nt: TGCGCCAGCAGCTGGGGTCATAGGGGCAGGGATGGCTACACCTTC
CDR3aa: CASSWGHRGRDGYTF

d_gene: -
abundance: -
v_gene: TRBV9
j_gene: TRBJ1-1
CDR3nt: TGTGCCAGCAGCGTAAACAGCAACACTGAAGCTTTCTTT
CDR3aa: CASSVNSNTEAFF

d_gene: TRBD1
abundance: few
v_gene: TRBV19
j_gene: TRBJ2-7
CDR3nt: TGTGCCAGTAGTATCGGGCGACAGGGCGTGTACGAGCAGTACTTC
CDR3aa: CASSIGRQGVYEQYF

d_gene: -
abundance: once
v_gene: TRBV24-1
j_gene: TRBJ2-1
CDR3nt: TGTGCCACCAGTGATCCACGCGGGGACTACAATGAGCAGTTCTTC
CDR3aa: CATSDPRGDYNEQFF

d_gene: TRBD1
abundance: -
v_gene: TRBV19
j_gene: TRBJ1-5
CDR3nt: TGTGCCAGTATGGGCGGCAGGGGGGAAAATCAGCCCCAGCATTTT
CDR3aa: CASMGGRGENQPQHF

d_gene: TRBD2
abundance: -
v_gene: TRBV4-1
j_gene: TRBJ2-5
CDR3nt: TGCGCCAGCAGCCAAGACCCGGGACTAGCGGCGCAAGAGACCCAGTACTTC
CDR3aa: CASSQDPGLAAQETQYF

d_gene: TRBD1
abundance: -
v_gene: TRBV19
j_gene: TRBJ2-2
CDR3nt: TGTGCCAGTAGTATTCGCGGGCAGGGGGTTCCCGGGGAGCTGTTTTTT
CDR3aa: CASSIRGQGVPGELFF

d_gene: -
abundance: once
v_gene: TRBV5-1
j_gene: TRBJ1-2
CDR3nt: TGCGCCAGCAGCTTCTATCAGGATCCCTATGGCTACACCTTC
CDR3aa: CASSFYQDPYGYTF

d_gene: -
abundance: -
v_gene: TRBV28
j_gene: TRBJ1-5
CDR3nt: TGTGCCAGCAGTTTAAGGCCGTTTAGCTATAGCAATCAGCCCCAGCATTTT
CDR3aa: CASSLRPFSYSNQPQHF

d_gene: TRBD2
abundance: -
v_gene: TRBV5-1
j_gene: TRBJ2-1
CDR3nt: TGCGCCAGCAGCTTAGGACTAGCGGGGAATGAGCAGTTCTTC
CDR3aa: CASSLGLAGNEQFF

d_gene: -
abundance: -
v_gene: TRBV3-1/TRBV3-2
j_gene: TRBJ1-3
CDR3nt: TGTGCCAGCAGCCAACTTCGGCAGGTCGTAAACACCATATATTTT
CDR3aa: CASSQLRQVVNTIYF

d_gene: -
abundance: -
v_gene: TRBV28
j_gene: TRBJ1-6
CDR3nt: TGTGCCTCCACTTCCAGGGGCCAACGCTATAATTCACCCCTCCACTTT
CDR3aa: CASTSRGQRYNSPLHF

d_gene: TRBD1
abundance: -
v_gene: TRBV4-3
j_gene: TRBJ1-1
CDR3nt: TGCGCCAGCAGCCGGAGGACAGGGGGCGCGGGAATGAACACTGAAGCTTTCTTT
CDR3aa: CASSRRTGGAGMNTEAFF

d_gene: -
abundance: -
v_gene: TRBV29-1
j_gene: TRBJ2-7
CDR3nt: TGCAGCGTTGGATGGGGGGGCGGCGAGCAGTACTTC
CDR3aa: CSVGWGGGEQYF

d_gene: -
abundance: -
v_gene: TRBV27
j_gene: TRBJ1-2
CDR3nt: TGTGCCAGCAGCAAAGGGGCAAGAGCTGACTATGGCTACACCTTC
CDR3aa: CASSKGARADYGYTF

d_gene: -
abundance: -
v_gene: TRBV14
j_gene: TRBJ1-1
CDR3nt: TGTGCCAGCAGCCAGGTCCGGGGATCGCGCACTGAAGCTTTCTTT
CDR3aa: CASSQVRGSRTEAFF

d_gene: -
abundance: -
v_gene: TRBV28
j_gene: TRBJ1-5
CDR3nt: TGTGCCAGCAGTTTAGGGCCCAACCAGCCCCAGCATTTT
CDR3aa: CASSLGPNQPQHF

d_gene: -
abundance: -
v_gene: TRBV6-2/TRBV6-3
j_gene: TRBJ1-2
CDR3nt: TGTGCCAGCAGTTACTCGGGGCAGCAAGACTATGGCTACACCTTC
CDR3aa: CASSYSGQQDYGYTF

d_gene: TRBD1
abundance: -
v_gene: TRBV5-4
j_gene: TRBJ1-2
CDR3nt: TGTGCCAGCAGGGCCGGGACAGGGGCTTACTATGGCTACACCTTC
CDR3aa: CASRAGTGAYYGYTF

d_gene: -
abundance: -
v_gene: TRBV5-5
j_gene: TRBJ2-5
CDR3nt: TGTGCCAGCAGCCTAGACTGGCCGGAGACCCAGTACTTC
CDR3aa: CASSLDWPETQYF

d_gene: TRBD2
abundance: -
v_gene: TRBV27
j_gene: TRBJ2-1
CDR3nt: TGTGCCAGCACCTCATCCGGGACTAGCGGGAATGAGCAGTTCTTC
CDR3aa: CASTSSGTSGNEQFF

d_gene: -
abundance: -
v_gene: TRBV10-1
j_gene: TRBJ2-7
CDR3nt: TGCGCCAGCAGTGAGGGGCCGGGGATTGACTACGAGCAGTACTTC
CDR3aa: CASSEGPGIDYEQYF

d_gene: TRBD1
abundance: -
v_gene: TRBV7-6
j_gene: TRBJ2-2
CDR3nt: TGTGCCAGCAGCTTAGTCGGACAGGGGGCGAACACCGGGGAGCTGTTTTTT
CDR3aa: CASSLVGQGANTGELFF

d_gene: -
abundance: -
v_gene: TRBV27
j_gene: TRBJ1-1
CDR3nt: TGTGCCAGCAGTTTACGTTGGGGGGACGGCGCTGAAGCTTTCTTT
CDR3aa: CASSLRWGDGAEAFF

d_gene: TRBD1
abundance: -
v_gene: TRBV27
j_gene: TRBJ2-4
CDR3nt: TGTGCCAGCAGTTTATTAGGGGACAGGGGGCTTCGGGGCATTCAGTACTTC
CDR3aa: CASSLLGDRGLRGIQYF

d_gene: TRBD2
abundance: -
v_gene: TRBV28
j_gene: TRBJ2-3
CDR3nt: TGTGCCAGCAGTTTATTGTTGGGACTAGCCCTCACAGATACGCAGTATTTT
CDR3aa: CASSLLLGLALTDTQYF

d_gene: -
abundance: -
v_gene: TRBV5-1
j_gene: TRBJ1-1
CDR3nt: TGCGCCAGCAGCGGTCAAGGTGGACAGTCTGAAGCTTTCTTT
CDR3aa: CASSGQGGQSEAFF

d_gene: -
abundance: -
v_gene: TRBV25-1
j_gene: TRBJ1-2
CDR3nt: TGTGCCAGCAGTGGGGGCCGCGCTAACTATGGCTACACCTTC
CDR3aa: CASSGGRANYGYTF

d_gene: TRBD2
abundance: -
v_gene: TRBV19
j_gene: TRBJ2-3
CDR3nt: TGTGCCAGTAGTATGGGTAGCGGGGGAAGAGATACGCAGTATTTT
CDR3aa: CASSMGSGGRDTQYF

d_gene: TRBD1
abundance: -
v_gene: TRBV10-2
j_gene: TRBJ2-5
CDR3nt: TGCGCCAGCAGTGTGAGCCAGGGGGCCCTAGAGACCCAGTACTTC
CDR3aa: CASSVSQGALETQYF

d_gene: -
abundance: -
v_gene: TRBV2
j_gene: TRBJ2-7
CDR3nt: TGTGCCAGCAGTGAAATCGGCAGGGCGTTTACCTACGAGCAGTACTTC
CDR3aa: CASSEIGRAFTYEQYF